This entry describes one T cell receptor (beta chain). The sample is drawn from a study of T cells after yellow fever vaccination. As TCR cDNA was made by 5'RACE template switching, a universal primer site and UMIs were added. One entry per CDR3 protein, called by TCRdb with MiXCR from the 5' RACE reads. Here the sample spans over 85,000 distinct CDR3 sequences, over 8% being singletons. The CDR3 is made up of 14 amino acids. Trimming stripped 7 bases from V and 4 bases from J, with 16 bases between. The germline V gene encodes CDR1 MDHEN and CDR2 SYDVKM. Overall study findings and caveats: Post-booster reappearance was seen for most primary-vaccination clones (around 96% CD4, about 90% CD8).

Here the sequenced sample was CD8+ T cells not binding an NS4B(214-222) dextramer, sorted from PBMCs, taken more than 13 days after the first yellow fever vaccination. The V gene is TRBV28, the J gene TRBJ1-1; D is perhaps TRBD1 (5 bases). This TCR was sampled from a man aged 18-30 years who received the YFV17D yellow fever vaccine. CDR3 region: CASTFPGRGTEAFF. The CDR3 coding sequence is TGTGCCAGCACCTTCCCCGGGAGGGGCACTGAAGCTTTCTTT.